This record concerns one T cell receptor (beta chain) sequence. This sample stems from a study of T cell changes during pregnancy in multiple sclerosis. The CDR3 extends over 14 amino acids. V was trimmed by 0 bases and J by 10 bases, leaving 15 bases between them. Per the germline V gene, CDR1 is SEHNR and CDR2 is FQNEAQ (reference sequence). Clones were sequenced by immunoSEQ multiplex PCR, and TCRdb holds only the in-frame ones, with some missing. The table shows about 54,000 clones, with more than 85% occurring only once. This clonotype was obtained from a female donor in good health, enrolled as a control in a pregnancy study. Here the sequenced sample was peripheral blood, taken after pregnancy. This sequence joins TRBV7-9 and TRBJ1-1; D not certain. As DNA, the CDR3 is TGTGCCAGCAGCTTAGCAGAGGGTCCAGGAGGAGCTTTCTTT. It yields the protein CASSLAEGPGGAFF.